This TCR beta chain was profiled in a study of blood T cell repertoires in COVID-19. Study as a whole: Collection of acute and convalescent COVID-19 samples took place in the United States, Italy and Spain. Sources were T cells, B-cell-depleted T cells, or PBMCs; the material itself was cDNA or gDNA.

Authors' methods: Amplifying reference gene primers gave estimates of nucleated cell counts. Profiled with immunoSEQ multiplex PCR; TCRdb holds only in-frame clones, not every one. V, J and clone size derive from that table, while D and trimming were established from the DNA sequence. The sample holds 350,000 to 450,000 clones, about 89% seen once. V lost 3 bases and J 0 bases, leaving 9 bases between the germline ends. Germline V gives CDR1 SGHDN, CDR2 FVKESK. The CDR3 has 15 amino acids. The TCR comes from a man in his forties with acute or convalescent COVID-19. The V call is TRBV14, the J call TRBJ2-1, with a weak D call TRBD1 (5 bases). The sequenced sample consisted of peripheral blood. DNA for the CDR3: TGTGCCAGCAGCCAGTACAGGAGCTCCTACAATGAGCAGTTCTTC. It is translated as CASSQYRSSYNEQFF.